The next 24 T cell receptor beta chains were all read from a single sample in a study of T cells after yellow fever vaccination. TCRdb reprocessed the 5' RACE reads with MiXCR, giving one entry per CDR3 protein. The repertoire holds hundreds of thousands of distinct CDR3 sequences, with over 8% as singletons. The source material was PBMCs, sampled on the day of the first yellow fever vaccination. These receptors were collected from a man aged 18-30 years who received the YFV17D yellow fever vaccine.

This clonotype was detected a few times. The chain couples TRBV11-1 to TRBJ2-2, with D possibly TRBD2 on 7 matching bases. The CDR3 extends over 17 amino acids. CDR1 and CDR2 (germline): SGHAT, FQDESV (reference sequence). V was shortened by 5 bases and J by 6 bases, with 22 bases between the two germline ends. The DNA for the CDR3 is TGTGCCAGCAGCGCGGGGACTATAGGGGGGTTCGCCGGGGAGCTGTTTTTT. Its protein is CASSAGTIGGFAGELFF. Full variable domain (rest looked up from reference TRBV11-1 and TRBJ2-2): EAEVAQSPRYKITEKSQAVAFWCDPISGHATLYWYRQILGQGPELLVQFQDESVVDDSQLPKDRFSAERLKGVDSTLKIQPAELGDSAMYLCASSAGTIGGFAGELFFGEGSRLTVL.

This chain uses TRBV7-8 with TRBJ2-1; the match to TRBD2 covers 8 bases. The CDR3 spans 18 residues. The trim removed 5 bases at V and 0 bases at J, leaving 12 bases unmatched. Germline values: CDR1 SGHVS, CDR2 FQNEAQ. The CDR3 spells CASSQAAGGLSSYNEQFF. The CDR3 DNA reads as TGTGCCAGCAGCCAGGCCGCGGGGGGCCTGAGCTCCTACAATGAGCAGTTCTTC.

This clonotype was recorded at least ten times. The genes are TRBV20-1 and TRBJ2-5, with D unresolved. V lost 7 bases and J 4 bases, leaving 19 bases between the germline ends. CDR3 length: 14 amino acids. The germline gives CDR1 DFQATT, CDR2 SNEGSKA (reference sequence). The CDR3 DNA is TGCAGTGGCGGAAATATTGGGCGGCGAGAGACCCAGTACTTC. Amino acids: CSGGNIGRRETQYF.

This clonotype occurred a few times. This chain uses TRBV6-2 or TRBV6-3 with TRBJ2-7; perhaps D is TRBD1 or TRBD2 (5 bases each). Trimming took 0 bases from V and 4 from J, leaving 7 bases between them. This CDR3 has 13 amino acids. CDR1 and CDR2 from the germline V gene are MNHEY and SVGEGT. CDR3 DNA sequence: TGTGCCAGCAGTTACTCGGGGGTGTACGAGCAGTACGTC. Its protein is CASSYSGVYEQYV.

This chain joins TRBV7-2 and TRBJ2-1; possible D gene TRBD1, 5 bases. The V end lost 5 bases, the J end lost 6 bases, and 11 bases lay between the germline ends. Germline V gene sequence: CDR1 SGHTA, CDR2 FQGNSA. CDR3 size: 13 residues. The DNA for the CDR3 is TGTGCCAGCAGCCCCCAAGACAGCAATGAGCAGTTCTTC. Its translation: CASSPQDSNEQFF.

The table lists this clonotype with many counts. The chain uses TRBV20-1 and TRBJ2-7; 8 bases agree with TRBD2. The germline V gene has CDR1 DFQATT and CDR2 SNEGSKA (reference sequence). The CDR3 totals 15 residues. V lost 6 bases, J lost 0 bases, and 10 bases stayed unmatched. The CDR3 sequence is CSAPKRGTSSYEQYF. CDR3 in DNA: TGCAGTGCGCCAAAGCGGGGGACCAGCTCCTACGAGCAGTACTTC.

The genes are TRBV6-2 or TRBV6-3 and TRBJ2-1, with 10 bases aligning to TRBD2. Germline CDR1 MNHEY, CDR2 SVGEGT. Trimming removed 4 bases from V and 2 bases from J; junction bases left unmatched: 14. CDR3 length equals 19 residues. The DNA for the CDR3 is TGTGCCAGCAGTTTCCTACAATCGATTAGCGGGGGGACCTACAATGAGCAGTTCTTC. It codes for CASSFLQSISGGTYNEQFF.

This clonotype came up many times. The chain combines TRBV4-1 with TRBJ2-1; TRBD2 agrees at 11 bases. After removal of 1 base from V and 9 bases from J, the junction contained 8 bases not matched to a gene. There are 16 residues in the CDR3. Germline lookup yields CDR1 MGHRA and CDR2 YSYEKL. CDR3 DNA sequence: TGCGCCAGCAGCCAAGCTAGCGGGGGGAAGGGTGGTGAGCAGTTCTTC. This translates into CASSQASGGKGGEQFF.

In its sample, this clonotype was seen a few times. The chain combines TRBV18 with TRBJ1-5, with 7 positions matching TRBD1. V trimming: 4 bases; J trimming: 6 bases; junction bases outside the gene matches: 6. The CDR3 sequence is 14 residues long. Germline assignment: CDR1 KGHSH and CDR2 LQKENI. The CDR3 here is CASSQEQGSQPQHF. The CDR3 nucleotides are TGTGCCAGCTCACAAGAACAGGGGAGTCAGCCCCAGCATTTT.

This clonotype has just a few counts. V gene TRBV24-1 combines with J gene TRBJ1-5; D is unclear. The germline V gene encodes CDR1 KGHDR and CDR2 SFDVKD. The V gene lost 3 bases and the J gene lost 5 bases, with 7 bases spanning the gap. This CDR3 contains 13 residues. The CDR3 loop is CATSDGWDQPQHF. For the CDR3, the DNA is TGTGCCACCAGTGATGGTTGGGATCAGCCCCAGCATTTT.

This clonotype was seen many times. This chain uses TRBV4-3 with TRBJ2-7; D perhaps matches TRBD1 (5 bases). CDR1 LGHNA and CDR2 YSLEER come from the germline V gene. The CDR3 runs 13 residues. V was trimmed by 3 bases and J by 2 bases, leaving 8 bases between them. CDR3 loop: CASSHGQTYEQYF. CDR3 in DNA: TGCGCCAGCAGCCACGGACAAACCTACGAGCAGTACTTC.

The chain is built from TRBV7-9 and TRBJ2-3; D is undetermined. The CDR3 has 17 residues. In germline, CDR1 is SEHNR, CDR2 FQNEAQ (reference sequence). V was shortened by 5 bases and J by 1 base, with 19 bases between the two germline ends. The CDR3 loop reads CASSITGPSVGTDTQYF. For the CDR3, the DNA is TGTGCCAGCAGCATAACTGGACCGAGCGTAGGCACAGATACGCAGTATTTT.

This clonotype came up many times. The chain employs TRBV6-1 and TRBJ2-1, with TRBD2 matching 11 bases. J lost 0 bases, V lost 5 bases, and 6 bases had no gene match. This CDR3 contains 17 residues. Germline lookup yields CDR1 MNHNS and CDR2 SASEGT. This CDR3 is CASSTPGLADSYNEQFF. CDR3 DNA sequence: TGTGCCAGCAGTACCCCGGGACTAGCGGACTCCTACAATGAGCAGTTCTTC.

The chain is built from TRBV5-3 and TRBJ2-2; TRBD1 matches at 7 bases. TRBV5-3 is filed as an ORF, its function uncertain. CDR3 length equals 16 residues. V trimming: 9 bases; J trimming: 3 bases; junction bases outside the gene matches: 14. CDR3 sequence: CAIGPGPGGYTGELFF. The CDR3 bases are TGTGCCATCGGCCCTGGGCCAGGGGGATACACCGGGGAGCTGTTTTTT.

In this sample, this clonotype turned up a few times. The rearrangement joins TRBV5-1 to TRBJ2-5; a possible D gene is TRBD1 (6 bases). The CDR3 contains 14 residues. The ends were cut back, 5 bases at V and 5 bases at J, with 16 bases in the middle. The germline CDR1 and CDR2 sequences are SGHRS and YFSETQ. CDR3 nucleotide sequence: TGCGCCAGCAGAATACGGATCCAGGGGGAGACCCAGTACTTC. The encoded protein is CASRIRIQGETQYF.

The sample holds a few counts of this clonotype. The V call is TRBV5-1, the J call TRBJ2-2; maybe TRBD1 (6 bases). The CDR3 contains 15 residues. Germline V gene sequence: CDR1 SGHRS, CDR2 YFSETQ. V shed 4 bases and J shed 7 bases, with 17 bases lying between them. In DNA, the CDR3 is TGCGCCAGCAGCCGGATGACCCGGACAGACGGGGAGCTGTTTTTT. Translation gives CASSRMTRTDGELFF.

This clonotype was seen only a few times. The gene calls are TRBV12-3 or TRBV12-4 and TRBJ2-2, with 13 nucleotides matching TRBD2. The V segment lost 5 bases and the J segment 2 bases; nucleotides outside the gene matches: 8. The CDR3 has 18 amino acids. In nucleotides, the CDR3 is TGTGCCAGCAGTCCGGGACTAGCGGGGTTAACTAACACCGGGGAGCTGTTTTTT. Translation: CASSPGLAGLTNTGELFF.

This clonotype was observed a few times. The rearrangement joins TRBV24-1 to TRBJ2-1; 12 positions match TRBD1. The CDR3 runs 13 residues. Germline CDR1 and CDR2: KGHDR and SFDVKD. The ends lost 7 bases at V and 9 bases at J; junction bases unmatched: 3. The CDR3 coding sequence is TGTGCCACCAGGGGGACAGGGGGCAGTGAGCAGTTCTTC. This gives the protein CATRGTGGSEQFF.

V gene TRBV29-1 combines with J gene TRBJ1-2; 11 nucleotides align to TRBD1. Trimming at V came to 5 bases and at J to 5 bases, leaving 10 bases not matched to a gene. Germline loops: CDR1 SQVTM, CDR2 ANQGSEA. The CDR3 runs 15 residues. CDR3 nucleotide sequence: TGCAGCGTTTTTTTCACCGGGACAGGGGGGTATGGCTACACCTTC. It translates to CSVFFTGTGGYGYTF.

The genes are TRBV19 and TRBJ2-1, with D perhaps matching TRBD2 (6 bases). V was shortened by 1 base and J by 12 bases, with 10 bases between the two germline ends. The CDR3 loop spans 12 amino acids. From germline, CDR1 is LNHDA and CDR2 SQIVND (reference sequence). This CDR3 is CASSIGGERQFF. Here the CDR3 DNA reads TGTGCCAGTAGTATAGGCGGGGAGAGGCAGTTCTTC.

The V and J genes are TRBV5-1 and TRBJ2-3; D may correspond to TRBD1 or TRBD2 (6 bases each). The CDR3 is made up of 15 amino acids. Germline CDR1 reads SGHRS; CDR2 reads YFSETQ. The V end lost 7 bases, the J end lost 5 bases, and 20 bases lay between the germline ends. The CDR3 sequence is CASLGGGHTGDTQYF. The CDR3, as DNA: TGCGCCAGCTTAGGAGGGGGACACACCGGAGATACGCAGTATTTT.

This clonotype was detected only a few times. The chain is built from TRBV4-3 and TRBJ2-5; 9 bases are shared with TRBD1. V shed 0 bases and J 1 base; nucleotides not matched to a gene: 15. The CDR3 runs 20 residues. CDR1 LGHNA and CDR2 YSLEER come from the germline V gene. CDR3 sequence: CASSQDSPLGETGGQETQYF. The DNA for the CDR3 is TGCGCCAGCAGCCAAGATTCCCCCCTAGGCGAGACAGGGGGCCAAGAGACCCAGTACTTC.

This clonotype has just a few counts. V usage is TRBV29-1 and J usage is TRBJ2-5; D possibly corresponds to TRBD1 (6 bases). CDR3 length equals 14 residues. Germline CDR1 is SQVTM and CDR2 is ANQGSEA. Between the trimmed V and J ends, which lost 4 bases and 1 base, there was a span of 13 bases. The CDR3 DNA is TGCAGCGTTGTTCGGGGCAGGGGCCAAGAGACCCAGTACTTC. Encoded protein: CSVVRGRGQETQYF.

This clonotype was detected many times. This chain uses TRBV16 with TRBJ2-7, with D possibly TRBD1 on 5 matching bases. CDR1 and CDR2 from the germline V gene are KGHSY and FQNENV. Trimming removed 0 bases at V and 1 base at J, with 13 bases between. This CDR3 is 16 amino acids long. Here the CDR3 DNA reads TGTGCCAGCAGCCAATCGGTCCAGGGCTCGTCCTACGAGCAGTACGTC. Protein product: CASSQSVQGSSYEQYV.